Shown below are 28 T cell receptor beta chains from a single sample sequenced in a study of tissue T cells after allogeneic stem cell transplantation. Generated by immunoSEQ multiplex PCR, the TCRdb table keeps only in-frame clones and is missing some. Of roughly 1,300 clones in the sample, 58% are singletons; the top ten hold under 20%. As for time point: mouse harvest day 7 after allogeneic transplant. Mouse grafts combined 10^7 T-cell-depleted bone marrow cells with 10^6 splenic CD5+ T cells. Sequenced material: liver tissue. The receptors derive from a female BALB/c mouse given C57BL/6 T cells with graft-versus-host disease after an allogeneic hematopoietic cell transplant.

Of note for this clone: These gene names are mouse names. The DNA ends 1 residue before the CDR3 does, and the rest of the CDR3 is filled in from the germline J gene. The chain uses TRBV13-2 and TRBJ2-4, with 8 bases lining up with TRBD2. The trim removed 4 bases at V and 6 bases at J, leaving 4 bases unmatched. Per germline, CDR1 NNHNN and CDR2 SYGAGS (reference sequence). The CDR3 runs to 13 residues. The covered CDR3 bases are TGTGCCAGCGGTCGGGGGGGGCCTAACACCTTGTAC. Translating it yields CASGRGGPNTLY. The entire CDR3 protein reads CASGRGGPNTLYF.

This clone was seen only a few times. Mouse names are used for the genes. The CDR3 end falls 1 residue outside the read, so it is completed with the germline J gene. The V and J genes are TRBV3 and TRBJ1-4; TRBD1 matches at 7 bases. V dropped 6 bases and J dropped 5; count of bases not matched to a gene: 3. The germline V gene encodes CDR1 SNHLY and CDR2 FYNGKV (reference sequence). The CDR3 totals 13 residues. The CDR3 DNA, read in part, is TGTGCCAGCAGGGACAGGTGGAACGAAAGATTATTT. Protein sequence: CASRDRWNERLF. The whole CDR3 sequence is CASRDRWNERLFF.

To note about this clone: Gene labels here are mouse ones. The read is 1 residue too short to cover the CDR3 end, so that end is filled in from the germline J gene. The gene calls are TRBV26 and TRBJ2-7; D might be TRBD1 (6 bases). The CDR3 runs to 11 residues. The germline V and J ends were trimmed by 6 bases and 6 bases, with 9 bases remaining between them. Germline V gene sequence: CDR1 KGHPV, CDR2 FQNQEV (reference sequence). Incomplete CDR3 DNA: TGTGCCAGCAGACAGGGAGTTGAACAGTAC. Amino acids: CASRQGVEQY. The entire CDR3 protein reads CASRQGVEQYF.

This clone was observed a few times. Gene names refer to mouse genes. CDR3 DNA (partial): TGTGCAAGCAGCTTAGAGACAGGGGGCTCTGAACAGTAC. It is translated as CASSLETGGSEQY. The whole CDR3 protein reads CASSLETGGSEQYF. The chain combines TRBV16 with TRBJ2-7, with 10 positions matching TRBD1. The read comes to an end 1 residue before the CDR3 does, leaving the germline J gene to fill in the end. Trimming removed 0 bases from V and 6 bases from J; junction bases left unmatched: 2. The CDR3 is 14 amino acids. Germline values: CDR1 SGHSA, CDR2 FRNQAP.

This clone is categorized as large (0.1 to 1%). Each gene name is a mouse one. The CDR3 here is CASSRDSSYEQYF. Partial CDR3 DNA: TGTGCCAGCAGTAGGGACAGCTCCTATGAACAGTAC. The V and J genes are TRBV13-3 and TRBJ2-7; 7 bases agree with TRBD1. Read coverage stops 1 residue before the CDR3 terminus; the germline J gene supplies the remainder. From germline, CDR1 is NNHDY and CDR2 SYVADS. The CDR3 is 13 amino acids. V dropped 4 bases and J dropped 0; count of bases not matched to a gene: 1.

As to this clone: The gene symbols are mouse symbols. The sequenced part of the CDR3 DNA is TGTGGTGTCGGGACAGTTTCCAACGAAAGATTATTT. It translates to CGVGTVSNERLF. The CDR3 in its entirety is CGVGTVSNERLFF. This chain links TRBV20 with TRBJ1-4; 7 bases map to TRBD1. Read coverage stops 1 residue before the CDR3 terminus; the germline J gene supplies the remainder. Germline V gene data show CDR1 as GFQATS and CDR2 as STVNSAI. The V and J ends lost 7 bases and 0 bases, in that order; junction bases with no gene match: 2. The CDR3 has 13 amino acids.

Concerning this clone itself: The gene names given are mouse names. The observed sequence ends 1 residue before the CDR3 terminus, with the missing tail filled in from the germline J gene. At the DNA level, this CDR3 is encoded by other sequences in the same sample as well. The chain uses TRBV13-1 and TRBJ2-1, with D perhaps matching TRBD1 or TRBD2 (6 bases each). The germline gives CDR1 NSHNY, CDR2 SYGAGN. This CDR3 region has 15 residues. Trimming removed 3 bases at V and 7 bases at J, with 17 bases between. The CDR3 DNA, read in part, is TGTGCCAGCAGTGGTGACCGGGGGCGCAGGGCTGAGCAGTTC. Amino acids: CASSGDRGRRAEQF. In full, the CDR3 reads CASSGDRGRRAEQFF.

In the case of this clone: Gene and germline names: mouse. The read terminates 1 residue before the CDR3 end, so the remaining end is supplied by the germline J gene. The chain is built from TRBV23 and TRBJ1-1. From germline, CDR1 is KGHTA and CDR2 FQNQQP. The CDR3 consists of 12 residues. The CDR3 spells CSSSQSTTEVFF. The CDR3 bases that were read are TGCTCCAGCAGTCAATCGACCACAGAAGTCTTC. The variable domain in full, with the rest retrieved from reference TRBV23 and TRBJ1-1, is DAAVTQKPRYLIKMKGQEAEMKCIPEKGHTAVFWYQQKQSKELKFLIYFQNQQPLDQIDMVKERFSAVCPSSSLCSLGIRTCEAEDSALYLCSSSQSTTEVFFGKGTRLTVV.

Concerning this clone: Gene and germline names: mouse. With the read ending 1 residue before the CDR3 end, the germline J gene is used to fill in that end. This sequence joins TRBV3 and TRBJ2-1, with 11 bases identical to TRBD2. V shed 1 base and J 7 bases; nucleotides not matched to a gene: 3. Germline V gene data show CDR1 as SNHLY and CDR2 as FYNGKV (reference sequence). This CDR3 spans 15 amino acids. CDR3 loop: CASSLDWGGWAEQFF. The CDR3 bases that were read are TGTGCCAGCAGCTTAGACTGGGGGGGCTGGGCTGAGCAGTTC.

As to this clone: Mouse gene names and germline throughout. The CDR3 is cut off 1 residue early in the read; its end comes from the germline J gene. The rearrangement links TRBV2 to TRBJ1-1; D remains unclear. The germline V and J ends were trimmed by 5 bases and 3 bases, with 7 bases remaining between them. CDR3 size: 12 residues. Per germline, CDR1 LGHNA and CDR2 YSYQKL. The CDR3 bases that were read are TGTGCCAGCAGCTCAGGTTACACAGAAGTCTTC. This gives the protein CASSSGYTEVF. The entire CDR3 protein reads CASSSGYTEVFF. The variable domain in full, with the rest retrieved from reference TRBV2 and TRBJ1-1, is DPKIIQKPKYLVAVTGSEKILICEQYLGHNAMYWYRQSAKKPLEFMFSYSYQKLMDNQTASSRFQPQSSKKNHLDLQITALKPDDSATYFCASSSGYTEVFFGKGTRLTVV.

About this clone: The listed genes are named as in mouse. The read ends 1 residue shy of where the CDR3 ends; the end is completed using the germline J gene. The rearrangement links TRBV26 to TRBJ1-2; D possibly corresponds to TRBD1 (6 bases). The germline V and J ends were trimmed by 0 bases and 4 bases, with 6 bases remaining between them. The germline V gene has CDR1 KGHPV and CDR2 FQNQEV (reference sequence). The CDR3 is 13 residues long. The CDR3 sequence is CASSLSTGSDYTF. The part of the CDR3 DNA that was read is TGTGCCAGCAGTCTGTCGACAGGCTCCGACTACACC.

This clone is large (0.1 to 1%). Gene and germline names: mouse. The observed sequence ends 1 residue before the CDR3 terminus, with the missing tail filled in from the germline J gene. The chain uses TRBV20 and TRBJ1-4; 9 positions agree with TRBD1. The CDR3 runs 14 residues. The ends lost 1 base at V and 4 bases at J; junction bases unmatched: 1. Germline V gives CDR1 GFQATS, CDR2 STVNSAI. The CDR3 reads CGARATGGNERLFF. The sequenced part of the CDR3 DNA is TGTGGTGCTAGGGCGACAGGGGGCAACGAAAGATTATTT.

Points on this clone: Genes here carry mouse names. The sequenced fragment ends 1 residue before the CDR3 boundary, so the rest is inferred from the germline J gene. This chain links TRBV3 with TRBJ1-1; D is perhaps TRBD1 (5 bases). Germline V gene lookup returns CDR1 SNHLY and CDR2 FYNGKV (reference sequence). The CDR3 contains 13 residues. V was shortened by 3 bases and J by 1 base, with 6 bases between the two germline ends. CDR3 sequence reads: CASSFTGNTEVFF. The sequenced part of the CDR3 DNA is TGTGCCAGCAGCTTCACAGGGAACACAGAAGTCTTC. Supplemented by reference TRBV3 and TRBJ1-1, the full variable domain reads GPKVLQIPSHQIIDMGQMVTLNCDPVSNHLYFYWYKQILGQQMEFLVNFYNGKVMEKSKLFKDQFSVERPDGSYFTLKIQPTALEDSAVYFCASSFTGNTEVFFGKGTRLTVV.

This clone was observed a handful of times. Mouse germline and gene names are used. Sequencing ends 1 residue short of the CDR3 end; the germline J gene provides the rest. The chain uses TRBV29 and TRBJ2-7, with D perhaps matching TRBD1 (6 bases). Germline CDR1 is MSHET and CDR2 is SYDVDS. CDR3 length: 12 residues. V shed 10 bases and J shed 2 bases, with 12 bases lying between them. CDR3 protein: CATAGATYEQYF. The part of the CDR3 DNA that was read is TGTGCTACCGCAGGGGCCACCTATGAACAGTAC.

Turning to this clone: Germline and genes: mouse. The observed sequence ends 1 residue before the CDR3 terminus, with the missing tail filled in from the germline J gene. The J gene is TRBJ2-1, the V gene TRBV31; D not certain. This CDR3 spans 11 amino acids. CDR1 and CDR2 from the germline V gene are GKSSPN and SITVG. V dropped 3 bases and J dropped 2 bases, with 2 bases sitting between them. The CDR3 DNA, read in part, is TGTGCCTGGAGCCACTATGCTGAGCAGTTC. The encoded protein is CAWSHYAEQF. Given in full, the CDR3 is CAWSHYAEQFF.

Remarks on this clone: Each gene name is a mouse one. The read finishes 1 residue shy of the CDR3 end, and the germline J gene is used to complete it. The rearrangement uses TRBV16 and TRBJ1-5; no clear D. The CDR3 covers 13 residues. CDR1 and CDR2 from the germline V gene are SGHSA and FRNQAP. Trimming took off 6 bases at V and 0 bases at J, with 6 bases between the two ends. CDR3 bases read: TGTGCAAGCAGACAGCATAACAACCAGGCTCCGCTT. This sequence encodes CASRQHNNQAPL. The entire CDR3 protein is CASRQHNNQAPLF.

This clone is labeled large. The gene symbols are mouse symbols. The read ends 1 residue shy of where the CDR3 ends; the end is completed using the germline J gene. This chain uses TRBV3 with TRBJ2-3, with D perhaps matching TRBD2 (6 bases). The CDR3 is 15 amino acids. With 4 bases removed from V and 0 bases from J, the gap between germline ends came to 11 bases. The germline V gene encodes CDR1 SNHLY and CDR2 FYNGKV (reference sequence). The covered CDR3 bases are TGTGCCAGCAGCTCCTCTGGGGAGAGTGCAGAAACGCTGTAT. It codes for CASSSSGESAETLY. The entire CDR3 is CASSSSGESAETLYF.

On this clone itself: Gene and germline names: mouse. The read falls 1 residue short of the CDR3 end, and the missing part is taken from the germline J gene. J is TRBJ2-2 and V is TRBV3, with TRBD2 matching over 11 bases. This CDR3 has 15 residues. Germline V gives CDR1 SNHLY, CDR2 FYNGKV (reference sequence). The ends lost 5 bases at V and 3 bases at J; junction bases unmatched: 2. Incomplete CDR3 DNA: TGTGCCAGCAGCCCGGGACTGGGGGACACCGGGCAGCTCTAC. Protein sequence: CASSPGLGDTGQLY. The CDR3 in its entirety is CASSPGLGDTGQLYF.

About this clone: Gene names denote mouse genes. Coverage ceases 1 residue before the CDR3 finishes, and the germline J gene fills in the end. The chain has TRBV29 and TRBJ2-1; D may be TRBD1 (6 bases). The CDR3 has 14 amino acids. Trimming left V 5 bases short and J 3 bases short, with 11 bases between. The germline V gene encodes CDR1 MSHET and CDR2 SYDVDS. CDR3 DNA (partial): TGTGCTAGCAGTGCGGGACACCTCTATGCTGAGCAGTTC. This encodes CASSAGHLYAEQF. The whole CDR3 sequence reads CASSAGHLYAEQFF. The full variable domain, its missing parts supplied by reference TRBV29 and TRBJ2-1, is DMKVTQMPRYLIKRMGENVLLECGQDMSHETMYWYRQDPGLGLQLIYISYDVDSNSEGDIPKGYRVSRKKREHFSLILDSAKTNQTSVYFCASSAGHLYAEQFFGPGTRLTVL.

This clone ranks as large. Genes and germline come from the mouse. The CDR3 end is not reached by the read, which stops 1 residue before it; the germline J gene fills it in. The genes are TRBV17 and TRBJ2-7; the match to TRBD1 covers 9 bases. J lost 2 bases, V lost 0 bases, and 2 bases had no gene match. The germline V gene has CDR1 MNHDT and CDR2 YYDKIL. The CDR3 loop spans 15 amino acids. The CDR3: CASSRDRQGAYEQYF. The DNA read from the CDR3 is TGTGCTAGCAGTAGAGATCGACAGGGGGCCTATGAACAGTAC.

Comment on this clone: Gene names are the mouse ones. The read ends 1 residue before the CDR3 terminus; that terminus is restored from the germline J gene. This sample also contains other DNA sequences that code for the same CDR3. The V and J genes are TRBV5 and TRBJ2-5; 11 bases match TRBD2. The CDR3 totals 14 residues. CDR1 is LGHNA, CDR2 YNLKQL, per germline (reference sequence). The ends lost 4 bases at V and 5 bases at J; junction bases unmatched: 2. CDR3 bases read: TGTGCCAGCAGCCCCGGACTGGGGGGAGACACCCAGTAC. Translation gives CASSPGLGGDTQY. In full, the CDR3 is CASSPGLGGDTQYF.

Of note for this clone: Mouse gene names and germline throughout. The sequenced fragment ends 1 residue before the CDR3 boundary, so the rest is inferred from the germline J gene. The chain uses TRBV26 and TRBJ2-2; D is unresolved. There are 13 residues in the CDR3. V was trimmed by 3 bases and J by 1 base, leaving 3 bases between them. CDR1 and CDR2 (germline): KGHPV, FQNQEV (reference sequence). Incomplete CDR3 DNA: TGTGCCAGCAGTCTACAAAACACCGGGCAGCTCTAC. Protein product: CASSLQNTGQLY. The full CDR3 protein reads CASSLQNTGQLYF.

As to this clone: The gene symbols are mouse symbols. The DNA read from the CDR3 is TGTGCCAGCTCTCTCGAGCTTAACCAAGACACCCAGTAC. It codes for CASSLELNQDTQY. The full CDR3 is CASSLELNQDTQYF. This chain joins TRBV12-2 and TRBJ2-5; D unresolved. The sequence runs out 1 residue before the end of the CDR3; the remainder is reconstructed from the germline J gene. The V gene lost 0 bases and the J gene lost 0 bases, with 6 bases spanning the gap. This CDR3 comprises 14 residues. Germline V gene sequence: CDR1 SGHLS, CDR2 HYDKME.

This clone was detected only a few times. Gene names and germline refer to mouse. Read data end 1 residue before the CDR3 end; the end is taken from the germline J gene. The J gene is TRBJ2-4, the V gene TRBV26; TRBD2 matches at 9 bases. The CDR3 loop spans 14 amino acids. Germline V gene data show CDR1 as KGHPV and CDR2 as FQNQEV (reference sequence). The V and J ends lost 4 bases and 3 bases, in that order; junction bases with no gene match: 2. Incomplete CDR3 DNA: TGTGCCAGCAGTCGACTGGGGGAACAAAACACCTTGTAC. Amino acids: CASSRLGEQNTLY. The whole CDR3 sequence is CASSRLGEQNTLYF.

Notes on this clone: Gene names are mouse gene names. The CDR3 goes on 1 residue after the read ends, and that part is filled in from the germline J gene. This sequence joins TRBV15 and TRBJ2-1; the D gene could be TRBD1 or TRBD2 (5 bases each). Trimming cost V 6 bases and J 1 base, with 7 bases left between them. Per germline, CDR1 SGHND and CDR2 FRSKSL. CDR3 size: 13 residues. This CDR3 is CASRGTNYAEQFF. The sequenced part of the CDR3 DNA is TGTGCCAGCAGGGGGACCAACTATGCTGAGCAGTTC.

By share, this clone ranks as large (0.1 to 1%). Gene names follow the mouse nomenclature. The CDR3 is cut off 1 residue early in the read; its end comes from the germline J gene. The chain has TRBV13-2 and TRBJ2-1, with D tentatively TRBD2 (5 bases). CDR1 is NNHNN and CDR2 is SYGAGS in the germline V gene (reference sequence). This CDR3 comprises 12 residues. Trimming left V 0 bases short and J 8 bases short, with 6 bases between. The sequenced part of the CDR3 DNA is TGTGCCAGCGGTGATGCTGGGACTGAGCAGTTC. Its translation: CASGDAGTEQF. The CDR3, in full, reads CASGDAGTEQFF.

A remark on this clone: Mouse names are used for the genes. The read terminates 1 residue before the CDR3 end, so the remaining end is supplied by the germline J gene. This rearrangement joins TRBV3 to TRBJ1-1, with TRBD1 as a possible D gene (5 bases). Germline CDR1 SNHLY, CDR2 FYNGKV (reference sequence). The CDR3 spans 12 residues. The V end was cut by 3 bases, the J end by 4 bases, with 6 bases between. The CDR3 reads CASSFRATEVFF. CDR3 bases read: TGTGCCAGCAGCTTCAGGGCCACAGAAGTCTTC.

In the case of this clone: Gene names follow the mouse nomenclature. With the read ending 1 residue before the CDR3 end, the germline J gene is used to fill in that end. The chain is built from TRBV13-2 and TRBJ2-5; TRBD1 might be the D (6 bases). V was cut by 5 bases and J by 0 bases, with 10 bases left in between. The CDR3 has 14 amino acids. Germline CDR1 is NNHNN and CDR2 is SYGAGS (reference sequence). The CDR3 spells CASGLGTNQDTQYF. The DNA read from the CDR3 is TGTGCCAGCGGCCTCGGGACAAACCAAGACACCCAGTAC.